This passage covers 8 T cell receptor beta chains from one sample sequenced in a study of cytomegalovirus exposure and HLA in healthy donors. With 60 Vbeta and 13 Jbeta primers, the PCR was carried out. Libraries were prepared by immunoSEQ multiplex PCR; TCRdb keeps only in-frame clonotypes and omits some of them. The table records around 140,000 clones, 76% of them present only once. The sample consisted of PBMCs. The receptors shown here come from a female donor in good health and CMV-seropositive.

The chain combines TRBV11-2 with TRBJ1-3; D unresolved. Trimming shortened V by 1 base and J by 2 bases, and 9 bases separated the two germline ends. This CDR3 has 15 amino acids. CDR1 SGHAT and CDR2 FQNNGV come from the germline V gene. The DNA for the CDR3 is TGTGCCAGCAGCTTAGGGACTCTTACTGGAAACACCATATATTTT. This sequence encodes CASSLGTLTGNTIYF.

This sequence joins TRBV7-2 and TRBJ2-1; the match to TRBD2 covers 10 bases. This CDR3 spans 18 amino acids. CDR1 is SGHTA, CDR2 FQGNSA, per germline. V lost 1 base to trimming and J lost 0 bases; unmatched junction nucleotides: 6. The CDR3: CASSLGSSGGFSYNEQFF. The CDR3, as DNA: TGTGCCAGCAGCTTAGGATCTAGCGGGGGCTTCTCCTACAATGAGCAGTTCTTC.

This clone showed up just a few times. The rearrangement joins TRBV14 to TRBJ2-3; unclear D gene. CDR3 length equals 12 residues. V lost 4 bases and J lost 5, with 7 bases in between. Germline CDR1 SGHDN, CDR2 FVKESK. The CDR3 region has the DNA TGTGCCAGCAGCCTCGGTAGAGATACGCAGTATTTT. It yields the protein CASSLGRDTQYF.

This clone was observed a single time. The rearrangement joins TRBV7-9 to TRBJ2-7; TRBD2 might be the D (5 bases). The CDR3 is 14 residues long. V was trimmed by 3 bases and J by 2 bases, leaving 11 bases between them. Germline V gene sequence: CDR1 SEHNR, CDR2 FQNEAQ (reference sequence). DNA for the CDR3: TGTGCCAGCAGCTTTCCGGGGAAAGCCTACGAGCAGTACTTC. Amino acids: CASSFPGKAYEQYF. Looking up the rest from reference TRBV7-9 and TRBJ2-7 gives the full variable domain: DTGVSQNPRHKITKRGQNVTFRCDPISEHNRLYWYRQTLGQGPEFLTYFQNEAQLEKSRLLSDRFSAERPKGSFSTLEIQRTEQGDSAMYLCASSFPGKAYEQYFGPGTRLTVT.

This clone was detected once. The chain has TRBV10-1 and TRBJ2-1, with unresolved D. This CDR3 is 14 amino acids long. CDR1 and CDR2 from the germline V gene are WNHNN and SYGVQD (reference sequence). The V end lost 4 bases, the J end lost 0 bases, and 7 bases lay between the germline ends. The CDR3 sequence is CASSAEYSYNEQFF. CDR3 in DNA: TGCGCCAGCAGTGCCGAGTACTCCTACAATGAGCAGTTCTTC.

This chain connects TRBV6-1 to TRBJ2-5; tentative D call: TRBD2 (5 bases). The CDR3 runs to 15 residues. V lost 8 bases and J 4 bases, leaving 20 bases between the germline ends. Germline assignment: CDR1 MNHNS and CDR2 SASEGT. The CDR3 DNA follows: TGTGCCAGCCGTGGGAGCCCCGACCTTTTAGAGACCCAGTACTTC. It encodes CASRGSPDLLETQYF.

The rearrangement joins TRBV30 to TRBJ2-1, with 9 nucleotides matching TRBD2. V dropped 7 bases and J dropped 15; count of bases not matched to a gene: 16. CDR1 is GTSNPN and CDR2 is SVGIG in the germline V gene (reference sequence). This CDR3 is built from 13 residues. DNA for the CDR3: TGTGCCTTCCGGACTAGCGCGGGGAGGTTTCTGTTCTTC. It yields the protein CAFRTSAGRFLFF.

The table lists this clone with a few counts. The rearrangement links TRBV7-2 to TRBJ2-5; D is undetermined. The J call is in doubt because the DNA end fits TRBJ2-7 better. Germline CDR1 is SGHTA and CDR2 is FQGNSA. The CDR3 runs 14 residues. This chain's CDR3 is CASSLSLLNYEQYF. The CDR3 DNA is TGTGCCAGCAGCTTATCGTTGCTAAACTACGAGCAGTACTTC.